The source of this T cell receptor (beta chain) is a study of CXCR3-negative and CXCR3-positive naive CD8 T cells. The study, taken as a whole, reports: Sequencing showed both naive subsets with comparably high diversity, and memory CD8+ cells much lower. CXCR3-expressing naive cells carried TRB CDR3s more hydrophobic than those of CXCR3-negative naive cells.

CDR1 and CDR2 from the germline V gene are MGHRA and YSYEKL. CDR3 length: 16 amino acids. Regarding this clonotype: As yet, its antigen is unknown.

Via 5' RACE with UMI labels, TRB cDNA libraries were prepared. With the 5' RACE reads reprocessed, TCRdb shows one record per CDR3 protein and no DNA. The listing records roughly 45,000 distinct CDR3 sequences. This sequence was found in a human donor in good health. Some clones in this sample may be carry-over from other donors' samples. Sequencing was performed on naive CXCR3- CD8+ T cells from blood. Subset here: CD45RO-CCR7+CD27+CD95- naive CD8+ T cells lacking CXCR3 (TNR3-). This chain uses TRBV4-1 with TRBJ2-7; as DNA is missing, the TRBD1 call by TCRdb cannot be tested. This CDR3 reads CASSQSGGSSAYEQYF.